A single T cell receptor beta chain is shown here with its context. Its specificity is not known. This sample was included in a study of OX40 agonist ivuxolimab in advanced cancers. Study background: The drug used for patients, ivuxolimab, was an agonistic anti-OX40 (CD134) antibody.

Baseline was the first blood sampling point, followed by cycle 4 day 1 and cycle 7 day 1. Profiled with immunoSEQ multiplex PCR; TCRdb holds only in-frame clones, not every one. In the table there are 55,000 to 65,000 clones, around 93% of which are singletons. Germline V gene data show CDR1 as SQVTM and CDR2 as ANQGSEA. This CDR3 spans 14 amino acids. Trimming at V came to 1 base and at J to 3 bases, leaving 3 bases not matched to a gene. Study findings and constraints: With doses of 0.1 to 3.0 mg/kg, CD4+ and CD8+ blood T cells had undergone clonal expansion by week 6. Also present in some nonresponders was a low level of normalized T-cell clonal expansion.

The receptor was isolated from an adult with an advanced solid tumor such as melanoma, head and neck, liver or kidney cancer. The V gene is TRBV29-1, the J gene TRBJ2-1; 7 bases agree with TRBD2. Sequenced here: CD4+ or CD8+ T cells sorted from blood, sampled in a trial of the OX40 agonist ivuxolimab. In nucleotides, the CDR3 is TGCAGCGTTGAAGTGGGGGGGGACTACAATGAGCAGTTCTTC. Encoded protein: CSVEVGGDYNEQFF.